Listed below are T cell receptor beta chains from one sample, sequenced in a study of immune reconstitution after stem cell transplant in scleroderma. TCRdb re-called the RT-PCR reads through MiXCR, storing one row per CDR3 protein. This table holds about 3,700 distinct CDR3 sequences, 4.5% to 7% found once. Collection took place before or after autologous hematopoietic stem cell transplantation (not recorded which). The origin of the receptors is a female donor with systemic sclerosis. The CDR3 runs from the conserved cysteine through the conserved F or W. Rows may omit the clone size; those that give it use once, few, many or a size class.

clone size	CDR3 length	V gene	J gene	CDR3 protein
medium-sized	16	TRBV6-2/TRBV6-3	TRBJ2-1	CASSFGTSGKYNEQFF
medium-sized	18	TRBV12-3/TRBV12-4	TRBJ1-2	CASSPLGGFRRSDYGYTF
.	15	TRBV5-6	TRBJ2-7	CASSLAGRASYEQYF
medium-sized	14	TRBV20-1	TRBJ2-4	CSARDRLAKNIQYF
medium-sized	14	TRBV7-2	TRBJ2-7	CASRVGSGRDEQYF
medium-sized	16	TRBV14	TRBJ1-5	CASSQDDGKGHQPQHF
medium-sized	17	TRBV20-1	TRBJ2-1	CSAKARGGRAPYNEQFF
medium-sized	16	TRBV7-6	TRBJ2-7	CASSLGQGPTSYEQYF
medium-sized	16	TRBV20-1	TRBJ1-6	CSAPVGLGSYNSPLHF
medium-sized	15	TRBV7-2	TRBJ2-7	CASSFGLAGGYEQYF
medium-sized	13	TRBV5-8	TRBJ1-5	CASSLDSNQPQHF
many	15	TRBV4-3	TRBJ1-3	CASSQQGGPGNTIYF
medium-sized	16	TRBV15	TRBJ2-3	CATSRDRGWGTDTQYF
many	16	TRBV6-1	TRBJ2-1	CASNLDGRWGYNEQFF
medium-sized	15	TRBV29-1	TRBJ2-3	CSVEDLQGPINTQYF
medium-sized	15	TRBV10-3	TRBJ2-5	CAISESGGPQETQYF
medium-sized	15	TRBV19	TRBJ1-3	CASSIGRFSGNTIYF